The clone carrying this T cell receptor beta chain was counted only a few times. What it recognizes is unknown. The data belong to a study of beta chain features in type 1 diabetes. It was via CD45RO/CCR7/CD25/CD127/CD95/CD27 that CD4+ naive, central memory, regulatory and stem cell-like memory cells were sorted. Sequencing targeted expressed TCRB transcripts, as all isolated RNA had been reverse transcribed. Assay used: immunoSEQ multiplex PCR; TCRdb lists only in-frame clones, some missing. This table holds about 280,000 clones, about 15% found once. Study-wide results and limits: Type 1 diabetes patients showed a moderate but significant shortening of TCRB CDR3s in all four CD4+ subsets. Short templates might get an advantage during PCR, and this would be equal in patients and controls.

V was clipped by 4 bases and J by 7 bases, with 19 bases between them. Per germline, CDR1 SGHAT and CDR2 FQNNGV. This CDR3 is 16 amino acids long. V gene TRBV11-2 combines with J gene TRBJ2-2, with TRBD2 as a possible D gene (5 bases). This sequence was found in a man between 18 and 29 years old with type 1 diabetes. Material for sequencing was naive CD4+ T cells from blood. Written as DNA, the CDR3 is TGTGCCAGCAGCTCTTCGGGTCCCTATGGAGGCGGGGAGCTGTTTTTT. Protein sequence: CASSSSGPYGGGELFF.